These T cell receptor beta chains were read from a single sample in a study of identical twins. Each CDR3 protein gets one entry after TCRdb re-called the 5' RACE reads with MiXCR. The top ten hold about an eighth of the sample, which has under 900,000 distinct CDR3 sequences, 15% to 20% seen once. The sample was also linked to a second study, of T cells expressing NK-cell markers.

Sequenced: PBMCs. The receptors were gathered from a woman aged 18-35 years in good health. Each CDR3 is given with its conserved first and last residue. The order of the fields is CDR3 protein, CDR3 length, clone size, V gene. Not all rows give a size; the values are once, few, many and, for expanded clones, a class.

CDR3: CSAPTTGGGGQPQHF; length: 15; size: many; V: TRBV20-1
CDR3: CASSPIDLAGGYTF; length: 14; size: -; V: TRBV7-2
CDR3: CASSSTVRETQYF; length: 13; size: few; V: TRBV7-3
CDR3: CASSLPGNEAFF; length: 12; size: few; V: TRBV13
CDR3: CASSLRSGTHNEQFF; length: 15; size: few; V: TRBV5-1
CDR3: CAREGLNYGYTF; length: 12; size: -; V: TRBV2
CDR3: CSAESEDTQYF; length: 11; size: many; V: TRBV20-1
CDR3: CASSQGPAGLNVETQYF; length: 17; size: -; V: TRBV5-1
CDR3: CASSLRTGAEAFF; length: 13; size: many; V: TRBV12-3/TRBV12-4
CDR3: CSAGTSGYNEQFF; length: 13; size: few; V: TRBV20-1